These 17 T cell receptor beta chains were all obtained from the same sample, sequenced in a study of blood T cell repertoires in COVID-19. The protocol was immunoSEQ multiplex PCR, while the TCRdb copy is restricted to in-frame clones and leaves out a portion. The table shows roughly 100,000 clones, with 91% occurring only once. Sequencing was performed on peripheral blood. The receptors were gathered from a man over 45 with acute or convalescent COVID-19.

This clone was recorded only once. The chain links TRBV6-2 or TRBV6-3 to TRBJ1-1, with a tentative D call TRBD1 (5 bases). Looked up from germline, CDR1 is MNHEY and CDR2 is SVGEGT. The CDR3 covers 13 residues. Trimming removed 2 bases at V and 3 bases at J, with 7 bases between. Here the CDR3 DNA reads TGTGCCAGCAGTTACGACAGTGACACTGAAGCTTTCTTT. Its protein is CASSYDSDTEAFF.

The chain combines TRBV19 with TRBJ1-6, with a tentative D call TRBD1 (5 bases). Germline-derived CDR1 and CDR2 are LNHDA and SQIVND (reference sequence). V was trimmed by 6 bases and J by 0 bases, leaving 15 bases between them. The CDR3 is 17 residues long. The CDR3: CASSPRGGSSYNSPLHF. In nucleotides, the CDR3 is TGTGCCAGTAGCCCACGCGGGGGGAGCTCCTATAATTCACCCCTCCACTTT.

The J gene is TRBJ2-7, the V gene TRBV9; a possible D gene is TRBD2 (5 bases). Trimming pared 0 bases from V and 4 bases from J, leaving 8 bases between. The V gene's germline CDR1 is SGDLS and CDR2 YYNGEE. This CDR3 is 13 amino acids long. CDR3 sequence reads: CASSVDRGYEQYF. The CDR3 DNA follows: TGTGCCAGCAGCGTAGATCGGGGATACGAGCAGTACTTC. Using reference TRBV9 and TRBJ2-7 for the parts outside the CDR3, the full variable domain is DSGVTQTPKHLITATGQRVTLRCSPRSGDLSVYWYQQSLDQGLQFLIQYYNGEERAKGNILERFSAQQFPDLHSELNLSSLELGDSALYFCASSVDRGYEQYFGPGTRLTVT.

V and J are TRBV28 and TRBJ1-3; possible D gene TRBD1, 6 bases. The CDR3 totals 14 residues. Trimming left V 10 bases short and J 2 bases short, with 15 bases between. The V gene's germline CDR1 is MDHEN and CDR2 SYDVKM. The CDR3, as DNA: TGTGCCACTTACACCTCAGGGGCTGGAAACACCATATATTTT. Translated, it gives CATYTSGAGNTIYF.

This clone was seen a handful of times. The J gene is TRBJ1-4, the V gene TRBV3-1 (or the pseudogene TRBV3-2), with unresolved D. The J call may not be correct, given that the DNA end is closer to TRBJ2-2. Germline CDR1 reads LGHDT; CDR2 reads YNNKEL (reference sequence). This CDR3 has 12 residues. CDR3: CASSQGPLELFF. CDR3 DNA: TGTGCCAGCAGCCAAGGACCCCTGGAGCTGTTTTTT.

This chain connects TRBV19 to TRBJ1-5; 9 nucleotides align to TRBD1. The germline CDR1 and CDR2 sequences are LNHDA and SQIVND (reference sequence). V trimming: 1 base; J trimming: 3 bases; junction bases outside the gene matches: 4. This CDR3 is built from 16 residues. The CDR3 DNA reads as TGTGCCAGTAGTATAGCTACAGGGGGCCACAATCAGCCCCAGCATTTT. It codes for CASSIATGGHNQPQHF.

The V and J genes are TRBV28 and TRBJ1-2; possibly TRBD1 for D (5 bases). CDR3 size: 11 residues. V was pared by 6 bases and J by 8 bases, with 10 bases between. Germline V gene lookup returns CDR1 MDHEN and CDR2 SYDVKM. The CDR3 DNA reads TGTGCCAGCAGACCAGGGTCCGGCTACACCTTC. This sequence encodes CASRPGSGYTF.

CDR3 sequence (DNA): TGTGCCAGTAAAATCTACAGGGGGGCAGGTACTGAAGCTTTCTTT. It translates to CASKIYRGAGTEAFF. This chain links TRBV19 with TRBJ1-1; 8 positions agree with TRBD1. CDR1 and CDR2 from the germline V gene are LNHDA and SQIVND (reference sequence). This CDR3 region has 15 residues. J was trimmed by 5 bases and V by 7 bases; bases with no gene match: 12.

The chain recombines TRBV9 with TRBJ2-3; TRBD1 might be the D (5 bases). The CDR3 covers 14 residues. V was shortened by 4 bases and J by 2 bases, with 11 bases between the two germline ends. Germline V gene data show CDR1 as SGDLS and CDR2 as YYNGEE. The DNA of the CDR3 is TGTGCCAGCAGCCCCCGACAGTCCACAGATACGCAGTATTTT. This sequence encodes CASSPRQSTDTQYF.

The chain carries TRBV12-3 or TRBV12-4 and TRBJ1-3; D gene uncertain. The CDR3 loop spans 13 amino acids. V was cut by 7 bases and J by 5 bases, with 12 bases left in between. CDR3 protein: CASTPGGRNTIYF. The CDR3 DNA reads TGTGCCAGCACCCCGGGAGGACGAAACACCATATATTTT.

The gene calls are TRBV6-5 and TRBJ2-4; 8 bases are a match to TRBD1. The CDR3 runs 15 residues. From germline, CDR1 is MNHEY and CDR2 SVGAGI. V trimming: 2 bases; J trimming: 6 bases; junction bases outside the gene matches: 6. CDR3 in amino acids: CASSYRTGSGNIQYF. DNA of the CDR3: TGTGCCAGCAGTTACCGGACAGGGTCAGGAAACATTCAGTACTTC.

This chain links TRBV19 with TRBJ1-1; 8 bases align to TRBD1. The germline gives CDR1 LNHDA, CDR2 SQIVND (reference sequence). V was pared by 6 bases and J by 4 bases, with 4 bases of the junction left unmatched. The CDR3 consists of 13 residues. CDR3 amino acids: CASRYRGTTEAFF. The CDR3 DNA follows: TGTGCCAGTAGATACAGGGGGACCACTGAAGCTTTCTTT.

The CDR3 DNA sequence: TGTGCCAGCAGAAGACAGGGGGGGTCCCTACAGCCCCAGCATTTT. Its protein product is CASRRQGGSLQPQHF. The chain joins TRBV28 to TRBJ1-5; TRBD1 aligns across 9 bases. V gave up 6 bases and J gave up 7 bases; unmatched junction bases: 10. The germline V gene encodes CDR1 MDHEN and CDR2 SYDVKM. CDR3 size: 15 residues.

Only a few counts were recorded for this clone. J is TRBJ1-2 and V is TRBV5-1, with D hard to call. V was trimmed by 1 base and J by 5 bases, leaving 9 bases between them. Germline CDR1 and CDR2: SGHRS and YFSETQ. The CDR3 has 13 residues. The CDR3 loop is CASSLNSQYGYTF. The CDR3 DNA reads as TGCGCCAGCAGCTTGAACAGTCAGTATGGCTACACCTTC.

This chain uses TRBV19 with TRBJ2-4; D possibly corresponds to TRBD1 (5 bases). The ends were cut back, 3 bases at V and 2 bases at J, with 17 bases in the middle. Germline CDR1 reads LNHDA; CDR2 reads SQIVND (reference sequence). The CDR3 runs 17 residues. CDR3 in amino acids: CASSMVGRTPSKNIQYF. Here the CDR3 DNA reads TGTGCCAGTAGTATGGTGGGGCGCACCCCTTCCAAAAACATTCAGTACTTC.

The rearrangement links TRBV12-3 or TRBV12-4 to TRBJ2-1; 7 bases agree with TRBD1. The CDR3 covers 13 residues. V trimming: 10 bases; J trimming: 8 bases; junction bases outside the gene matches: 11. The CDR3: CATRTGLKDEQFF. CDR3 in DNA: TGTGCCACCAGGACAGGCCTTAAGGATGAGCAGTTCTTC.

V usage is TRBV6-5 and J usage is TRBJ1-1; a possible D gene is TRBD1 (5 bases). Germline V CDR1 and CDR2: MNHEY, SVGAGI. CDR3 length: 16 amino acids. V was clipped by 0 bases and J by 0 bases, with 11 bases between them. CDR3 bases: TGTGCCAGCAGTTACTCTGCGGGACGGCTGAACACTGAAGCTTTCTTT. It encodes CASSYSAGRLNTEAFF.